The rows below give T cell receptor beta chains drawn from one sample of a study of cytomegalovirus exposure and HLA in healthy donors. Method: immunoSEQ multiplex PCR; TCRdb's copy keeps in-frame clones and lacks some. Of fewer than 120,000 clones listed, around 87% are singletons. The sample consisted of PBMCs. These receptors were collected from a woman in her 30s in good health and CMV-seropositive. CDR3s include the opening cysteine and the closing phenylalanine or tryptophan. The D gene is left open where the match is weak. Some rows have no size entry. The others give once, few or many, or a class for an expanded clone.

d_call	clone_size	v_call	j_call	cdr3_aa	cdr3_nt
TRBD2	-	TRBV2	TRBJ2-2	CASSELAGGDTGELFF	TGTGCCAGCAGTGAACTAGCGGGGGGAGACACCGGGGAGCTGTTTTTT
TRBD2	-	TRBV11-2	TRBJ2-7	CASSLVAGGPYEQYF	TGTGCCAGCAGCTTAGTGGCGGGAGGGCCCTACGAGCAGTACTTC
TRBD1	-	TRBV2	TRBJ2-1	CASSGQGAENEQFF	TGTGCCAGCAGCGGACAGGGGGCGGAGAATGAGCAGTTCTTC
-	-	TRBV11-2	TRBJ2-7	CASSRGSYEQYF	TGTGCCAGCAGCCGGGGTTCCTACGAGCAGTACTTC
-	-	TRBV29-1	TRBJ2-3	CSVPGGWGTDTQYF	TGCAGCGTCCCTGGCGGGTGGGGCACAGATACGCAGTATTTT
TRBD2	-	TRBV10-1	TRBJ2-7	CASSESRGLAGAGEQYF	TGCGCCAGCAGTGAGTCCAGGGGACTAGCGGGAGCTGGGGAGCAGTACTTC
TRBD1	-	TRBV5-6	TRBJ2-3	CASSPGTGAGNTQYF	TGTGCCAGCAGCCCGGGGACAGGAGCTGGTAATACGCAGTATTTT
-	-	TRBV30	TRBJ2-7	CAWSVAGTGSYEQYF	TGTGCCTGGAGTGTAGCGGGGACAGGCTCCTACGAGCAGTACTTC
-	-	TRBV19	TRBJ1-5	CASRHQGTNQPQHF	TGTGCCAGTAGACATCAGGGAACCAATCAGCCCCAGCATTTT
TRBD1	-	TRBV4-1	TRBJ1-6	CASSPAPGQPNSPLHF	TGCGCCAGCAGCCCCGCTCCGGGACAGCCCAATTCACCCCTCCACTTT
-	once	TRBV6-1	TRBJ1-1	CASSVEQGLTEAFF	TGTGCCAGCAGTGTGGAGCAGGGGCTCACTGAAGCTTTCTTT
-	-	TRBV6-5	TRBJ1-2	CASSYLDRQYGYTF	TGTGCCAGCAGTTACTTAGACAGGCAATATGGCTACACCTTC
TRBD1	-	TRBV5-1	TRBJ2-7	CASSSTGGIYEQYF	TGCGCCAGCAGCTCAACAGGGGGCATCTACGAGCAGTACTTC
TRBD2	-	TRBV4-3	TRBJ2-3	CASSQEGLAGAFTDTQYF	TGCGCCAGCAGCCAAGAGGGGCTAGCGGGGGCTTTCACAGATACGCAGTATTTT
TRBD2	-	TRBV30	TRBJ2-5	CAWSVGGLAGETQYF	TGTGCCTGGAGTGTTGGGGGACTAGCGGGAGAGACCCAGTACTTC
-	once	TRBV6-1	TRBJ2-6	CASSHRVAGANVLTF	TGTGCCAGCAGTCACAGAGTCGCTGGGGCCAACGTCCTGACTTTC
-	-	TRBV7-7	TRBJ2-2	CASTPGSGELFF	TGTGCCAGCACGCCCGGGAGTGGGGAGCTGTTTTTT
-	-	TRBV27	TRBJ1-1	CASSLSLVNTEAFF	TGTGCCAGCAGTTTATCTCTAGTAAACACTGAAGCTTTCTTT
-	-	TRBV19	TRBJ2-5	CATAGTAETQYF	TGTGCCACCGCGGGGACAGCCGAGACCCAGTACTTC
-	-	TRBV28	TRBJ2-7	CASSRVGLSYEQYF	TGTGCCAGCAGTAGGGTGGGGCTCTCCTACGAGCAGTACTTC
-	-	TRBV27	TRBJ1-1	CASSPVVNTEAFF	TGTGCCAGCAGCCCAGTGGTGAACACTGAAGCTTTCTTT
-	-	TRBV27	TRBJ2-3	CASSSFRGDTQYF	TGTGCCAGCAGTAGTTTTAGAGGAGATACGCAGTATTTT
TRBD1	-	TRBV19	TRBJ2-2	CASSLRTGGYDTGELFF	TGTGCCAGTAGTTTACGGACAGGGGGATATGACACCGGGGAGCTGTTTTTT
-	-	TRBV27	TRBJ2-3	CASSLYRGAPGTDTQYF	TGTGCCAGCAGTTTATACCGGGGGGCGCCCGGCACAGATACGCAGTATTTT
TRBD2	-	TRBV30	TRBJ2-7	CAWNPSGRAGEQYF	TGTGCCTGGAATCCTAGCGGGAGGGCCGGGGAGCAGTACTTC
TRBD1	-	TRBV15	TRBJ1-3	CATSMPGTGAGNTIYF	TGTGCCACCAGCATGCCTGGGACAGGGGCTGGAAACACCATATATTTT
-	few	TRBV4-2	TRBJ2-7	CASSHGKAYEQYF	TGTGCCAGCAGCCACGGGAAGGCTTACGAGCAGTACTTC
TRBD2	-	TRBV7-2	TRBJ2-1	CASSLDLGLAGGYEQFF	TGTGCCAGCAGCTTAGACTTGGGACTAGCGGGGGGATATGAGCAGTTCTTC
TRBD1	-	TRBV29-1	TRBJ1-2	CSVEGTGSSGYTF	TGCAGCGTTGAGGGGACAGGGTCGAGTGGCTACACCTTC
-	-	TRBV4-1	TRBJ1-5	CASSQDGAGGQPQHF	TGCGCCAGCAGCCAAGACGGGGCGGGAGGCCAGCCCCAGCATTTT
-	-	TRBV28	TRBJ2-3	CASSFIGGPAEDTQYF	TGTGCCAGCAGTTTTATCGGCGGCCCCGCGGAAGATACGCAGTATTTT
-	few	TRBV4-3	TRBJ1-1	CASSQVPGWDTEAFF	TGCGCCAGCAGCCAGGTGCCAGGGTGGGACACTGAAGCTTTCTTT
TRBD1	-	TRBV7-9	TRBJ2-7	CASSPGTGAGYEQYF	TGTGCCAGCAGTCCCGGGACAGGGGCCGGTTACGAGCAGTACTTC
TRBD2	-	TRBV5-6	TRBJ2-7	CASSPGTRAHEQYF	TGTGCCAGCAGCCCCGGGACTAGAGCTCACGAGCAGTACTTC
-	-	TRBV5-6	TRBJ2-2	CASSLWPLADTGELFF	TGTGCCAGCAGCTTGTGGCCCCTCGCAGATACCGGGGAGCTGTTTTTT